The entry below gives a single TCR beta chain sequence along with its context. Unique molecular identifiers were incorporated into the prepared TCRbeta library. MiXCR, run by TCRdb on the PCR reads, gives a single entry per CDR3 protein. The sample contains about 610,000 distinct CDR3 sequences, over 9.5% of which appear only once. This record belongs to a study of T-cell reconstitution after alpha-beta-depleted transplantation in children. The germline gives CDR1 SNHLY, CDR2 FYNNEI. CDR3 length: 14 residues. V was clipped by 3 bases and J by 3 bases, with 8 bases between them. J is TRBJ2-2 and V is TRBV2; D unresolved. Sequencing was performed on PBMCs from the stem cell graft donor, taken from the stem cell graft. The TCR originated in a human donor who donated a stem cell graft to a child with acute myeloid leukemia. CDR3 DNA: TGTGCCAGCAGTGAGGGCGGATACACCGGGGAGCTGTTTTTT. This translates into CASSEGGYTGELFF.